This paragraph covers one T cell receptor (beta chain) sequence. The method was immunoSEQ multiplex PCR; TCRdb's version includes in-frame clones alone and lacks a portion of them. The sample lists a few million clones; over 85% were seen once. CDR3 size: 14 residues. V lost 2 bases to trimming and J lost 2 bases; unmatched junction nucleotides: 4. Germline CDR1 is GTSNPN and CDR2 is SVGIG (reference sequence). This entry belongs to a study of shared clonotypes between healthy human individuals. This TCR derives from a man between 18 and 35 years old in good health. The specimen was naive CD4+ T cells sorted from blood. As for subset: CD45RA+ positively selected. V is TRBV30 and J is TRBJ1-2, with 8 bases that match TRBD1. The DNA of the CDR3 is TGTGCCTGGAGTTTGGGACAGGCGAACTATGGCTACACCTTC. Its protein is CAWSLGQANYGYTF.